This is a list of T cell receptor beta chains from one sample in a study of T cells in localized non-small cell lung cancer. Assay: immunoSEQ multiplex PCR; the TCRdb copy retains only in-frame clones and omits some. The sample yields over a thousand clones, about 20% seen once. The sample consisted of normal lung tissue next to the tumor, taken before any cancer treatment. Every receptor here comes from a male donor aged 60 or over with stage III squamous cell lung carcinoma. CDR3s include the opening cysteine and the closing phenylalanine or tryptophan. Each record gives: D gene, V gene, J gene, clone size, CDR3 length, CDR3 protein, CDR3 DNA. The D gene is left open where the match is weak. Only part of the rows carry a size: once, few, many, or a class if the clone is expanded.

D: NA
V: TRBV19
J: TRBJ1-5
size: NA
length: 12
CDR3: CASSANNQPQHF
DNA: TGTGCCAGTAGTGCCAACAATCAGCCCCAGCATTTT

D: NA
V: TRBV19
J: TRBJ2-3
size: NA
length: 15
CDR3: CASSPGGGRTDTQYF
DNA: TGTGCCAGTAGTCCGGGTGGGGGGCGGACAGATACGCAGTATTTT

D: NA
V: TRBV9
J: TRBJ1-2
size: NA
length: 12
CDR3: CAGRDQNYGYTF
DNA: TGTGCCGGAAGGGACCAGAACTATGGCTACACCTTC

D: TRBD1
V: TRBV18
J: TRBJ2-5
size: few
length: 15
CDR3: CASSWTGGSQETQYF
DNA: TGTGCCAGCTCATGGACAGGGGGCTCGCAAGAGACCCAGTACTTC

D: NA
V: TRBV9
J: TRBJ2-2
size: few
length: 18
CDR3: CASSVGEGGGLRAGELFF
DNA: TGTGCCAGCAGCGTAGGCGAAGGAGGGGGGCTCCGGGCCGGGGAGCTGTTTTTT

D: TRBD2
V: TRBV11-3
J: TRBJ2-7
size: medium-sized
length: 19
CDR3: CASSLRFGSRLAGSYEQYF
DNA: TGTGCCAGCAGCTTAAGGTTTGGCTCGAGACTAGCGGGCTCCTACGAGCAGTACTTC

D: NA
V: TRBV29-1
J: TRBJ1-5
size: NA
length: 15
CDR3: CSVEVGAGGNQPQHF
DNA: TGCAGCGTTGAAGTTGGGGCAGGAGGCAATCAGCCCCAGCATTTT

D: TRBD2
V: TRBV11-3
J: TRBJ2-1
size: few
length: 16
CDR3: CASSSTGTSAANEQFF
DNA: TGTGCCAGCAGCTCTACCGGGACTAGCGCTGCCAATGAGCAGTTCTTC

D: TRBD2
V: TRBV9
J: TRBJ2-5
size: few
length: 16
CDR3: CASSVGDYAGEETQYF
DNA: TGTGCCAGCAGCGTAGGGGACTACGCGGGAGAAGAGACCCAGTACTTC

D: TRBD1
V: TRBV11-3
J: TRBJ2-1
size: few
length: 20
CDR3: CASRRGGTGYPTTIYNEQFF
DNA: TGTGCCAGCAGGCGAGGCGGGACAGGGTATCCCACAACCATATACAATGAGCAGTTCTTC

D: TRBD1
V: TRBV2
J: TRBJ1-2
size: few
length: 15
CDR3: CASTGGTGEMYGYTF
DNA: TGTGCCAGTACCGGAGGGACAGGGGAGATGTATGGCTACACCTTC

D: NA
V: TRBV11-3
J: TRBJ2-1
size: few
length: 17
CDR3: CASSSTGVLTRLNEQFF
DNA: TGTGCCAGCAGCTCTACGGGAGTTCTCACCAGACTCAATGAGCAGTTCTTC

D: NA
V: TRBV19
J: TRBJ2-7
size: NA
length: 14
CDR3: CATSGGDRSYEQYF
DNA: TGTGCCACGTCCGGGGGGGACAGATCCTACGAGCAGTACTTC

D: TRBD2
V: TRBV5-1
J: TRBJ2-1
size: NA
length: 15
CDR3: CASSLVPSGYNEQFF
DNA: TGCGCCAGCAGCTTGGTGCCTAGCGGATACAATGAGCAGTTCTTC

D: NA
V: TRBV5-1
J: TRBJ1-4
size: few
length: 16
CDR3: CASSPDGRTTNEKLFF
DNA: TGCGCCAGCAGCCCGGACGGTAGAACAACTAATGAAAAACTGTTTTTT

D: TRBD2
V: TRBV9
J: TRBJ2-1
size: few
length: 16
CDR3: CASSPRTSGSSNEQFF
DNA: TGTGCCAGCAGCCCCCGGACTAGCGGGAGCAGCAATGAGCAGTTCTTC